These 26 T cell receptor beta chains originate from one sample sequenced in a study of blood T cell repertoires in COVID-19. Sequencing used immunoSEQ multiplex PCR; TCRdb keeps in-frame clones, though not all of them. The sample lists about 13,000 clones, 88% occurring once. Sequencing was carried out using peripheral blood. Receptor source: a human donor in a cohort sampled during active COVID-19.

The gene calls are TRBV2 and TRBJ2-1; possibly TRBD2 for D (5 bases). Trimming pared 3 bases from V and 8 bases from J, leaving 14 bases between. CDR3 size: 14 residues. Looked up from germline, CDR1 is SNHLY and CDR2 is FYNNEI. The chain's CDR3 is CASSDEGVVDEQFF. The CDR3 DNA follows: TGTGCCAGCAGTGATGAGGGTGTGGTCGATGAGCAGTTCTTC.

The V and J genes are TRBV7-9 and TRBJ2-5; 8 bases agree with TRBD1. Unmatched junction bases numbered 9, after V lost 8 bases and J lost 4 bases. The CDR3 is 14 amino acids. Germline values: CDR1 SEHNR, CDR2 FQNEAQ (reference sequence). The CDR3 DNA reads as TGTGCCAGCGGTGGGTCCAGGGGGCGAGAGACCCAGTACTTC. Amino acids: CASGGSRGRETQYF.

The chain has TRBV5-6 and TRBJ2-7; perhaps TRBD1 as D (6 bases). Germline V gene sequence: CDR1 SGHDT, CDR2 YYEEEE. V was cut by 0 bases and J by 4 bases, with 11 bases left in between. This CDR3 region has 14 residues. The CDR3 DNA reads TGTGCCAGCAGCTTGGCGGGACAACGGTACGAGCAGTACTTC. It is translated as CASSLAGQRYEQYF.

This chain uses TRBV14 with TRBJ2-3; weak D call: TRBD1 (5 bases). The germline gives CDR1 SGHDN, CDR2 FVKESK. CDR3 length: 17 amino acids. V gave up 2 bases and J gave up 5 bases, with 20 bases separating them. The CDR3 sequence is CASSQLREGAFKDTQYF. DNA for the CDR3: TGTGCCAGCAGCCAACTACGTGAAGGGGCGTTTAAAGATACGCAGTATTTT.

The rearrangement uses TRBV4-1 and TRBJ2-1; 10 nucleotides align to TRBD2. The J segment lost 5 bases and the V segment lost 4 bases, leaving 14 bases of the junction unmatched. CDR3 length equals 18 residues. In germline, CDR1 is MGHRA, CDR2 YSYEKL. The CDR3 region is CASSRRSSGGAVDNEQFF. Here the CDR3 DNA reads TGCGCCAGCAGCCGGCGTTCAAGCGGGGGGGCCGTGGACAATGAGCAGTTCTTC.

The chain joins TRBV10-1 to TRBJ2-3, with 7 bases lining up with TRBD1. V lost 3 bases, J lost 3 bases, and 6 bases stayed unmatched. Germline values: CDR1 WNHNN, CDR2 SYGVQD (reference sequence). This CDR3 spans 15 amino acids. This CDR3 reads CASSEQGGETDTQYF. In DNA, the CDR3 is TGCGCCAGCAGTGAACAAGGGGGCGAGACAGATACGCAGTATTTT.

This chain uses TRBV5-1 with TRBJ1-2; 7 bases map to TRBD1. The CDR3 is 14 residues long. V shed 4 bases, J shed 6 bases, and the junction held 9 bases outside the gene matches. From germline, CDR1 is SGHRS and CDR2 YFSETQ. The CDR3 DNA reads as TGCGCCAGCAGCGTTGACAGGGCCGGGGATGGCTACACCTTC. This translates into CASSVDRAGDGYTF.

CDR3 sequence: CASSEIQPFYNSPLHF. CDR3 DNA: TGTGCCAGCAGTGAAATACAGCCTTTCTATAATTCACCCCTCCACTTT. The chain links TRBV6-1 to TRBJ1-6; D not resolved. The CDR3 has 16 residues. V lost 2 bases to trimming and J lost 3 bases, with 11 bases between them. Germline assignment: CDR1 MNHNS and CDR2 SASEGT.

V gene TRBV6-2 or TRBV6-3 combines with J gene TRBJ2-7; 8 bases fit TRBD1. V gave up 2 bases and J gave up 0 bases; unmatched junction bases: 9. There are 17 residues in the CDR3. Germline V gene sequence: CDR1 MNHEY, CDR2 SVGEGT. CDR3 coding DNA: TGTGCCAGCAGTTACCCAGAGGGACAGGTGAACTCCTACGAGCAGTACTTC. Translated, it gives CASSYPEGQVNSYEQYF.

The V call is TRBV6-1, the J call TRBJ1-2; 8 nucleotides match TRBD1. Per the germline V gene, CDR1 is MNHNS and CDR2 is SASEGT. The CDR3 runs 14 residues. The J segment lost 5 bases and the V segment lost 3 bases, leaving 5 bases of the junction unmatched. The CDR3 here is CASSDRQGYYGYTF. The CDR3 region has the DNA TGTGCCAGCAGTGACCGACAGGGGTATTATGGCTACACCTTC.

The V call is TRBV6-5, the J call TRBJ1-6; no definite D call. The CDR3 totals 12 residues. Trimming shortened V by 4 bases and J by 8 bases, and 6 bases separated the two germline ends. Germline values: CDR1 MNHEY, CDR2 SVGAGI. The CDR3 sequence is CASSFLDSPLHF. The DNA of the CDR3 is TGTGCCAGCAGTTTCCTTGATTCACCCCTCCACTTT.

The V call is TRBV6-5, the J call TRBJ2-7, with TRBD2 matching 10 bases. Trimming cost V 4 bases and J 0 bases; bases outside gene matches: 3. This CDR3 has 15 residues. The germline gives CDR1 MNHEY, CDR2 SVGAGI. As DNA, the CDR3 is TGTGCCAGCAGTTCCGGACTAGCGGCCTCCTACGAGCAGTACTTC. It specifies CASSSGLAASYEQYF.

This chain uses TRBV5-6 with TRBJ1-1, with D maybe TRBD1 (6 bases). This CDR3 has 12 residues. In germline, CDR1 is SGHDT, CDR2 YYEEEE. V lost 4 bases and J 7 bases, leaving 11 bases between the germline ends. The CDR3 reads CASSLGTFEAFF. The CDR3 coding sequence is TGTGCCAGCAGCCTCGGGACATTTGAAGCTTTCTTT.

The chain has TRBV2 and TRBJ1-2; D is possibly TRBD1 (5 bases). The V end lost 3 bases, the J end lost 2 bases, and 13 bases lay between the germline ends. This CDR3 is built from 15 residues. Germline lookup yields CDR1 SNHLY and CDR2 FYNNEI. The CDR3 coding sequence is TGTGCCAGCAGTGATTCCGGACGGACAAACTATGGCTACACCTTC. It codes for CASSDSGRTNYGYTF.

This clone turned up a few times. The rearrangement joins TRBV27 to TRBJ1-5, with D maybe TRBD1 (5 bases). V shed 8 bases and J shed 3 bases, with 17 bases lying between them. This CDR3 region has 15 residues. Germline lookup yields CDR1 MNHEY and CDR2 SMNVEV (reference sequence). The CDR3: CASGPVSGYNQPQHF. In DNA form, the CDR3 reads TGTGCCAGCGGCCCAGTCTCAGGGTACAATCAGCCCCAGCATTTT.

The rearrangement joins TRBV2 to TRBJ2-3, with a tentative D call TRBD2 (5 bases). The germline V gene has CDR1 SNHLY and CDR2 FYNNEI. V was cut by 6 bases and J by 2 bases, with 6 bases left in between. The CDR3 runs 12 residues. CDR3 protein: CASRTNTDTQYF. As DNA, the CDR3 is TGTGCCAGCAGGACTAACACAGATACGCAGTATTTT. Full variable domain (remainder filled in from reference TRBV2 and TRBJ2-3): EPEVTQTPSHQVTQMGQEVILRCVPISNHLYFYWYRQILGQKVEFLVSFYNNEISEKSEIFDDQFSVERPDGSNFTLKIRSTKLEDSAMYFCASRTNTDTQYFGPGTRLTVL.

CDR3 bases: TGCGCCAGCAAACCGGGACAGACCCTAAACACTGAAGCTTTCTTT. This sequence encodes CASKPGQTLNTEAFF. The V gene is TRBV5-1, the J gene TRBJ1-1; 7 nucleotides agree with TRBD1. J lost 2 bases, V lost 6 bases, and 10 bases had no gene match. CDR3 length: 15 residues. Germline CDR1 is SGHRS and CDR2 is YFSETQ.

The rearrangement uses TRBV6-2 or TRBV6-3 and TRBJ2-5; 12 bases map to TRBD2. Trimming removed 5 bases from V and 5 bases from J; junction bases left unmatched: 6. Germline CDR1 and CDR2: MNHEY and SVGEGT. The CDR3 runs to 15 residues. CDR3 protein: CASSVTSGGLETQYF. The DNA of the CDR3 is TGTGCCAGCAGTGTGACTAGCGGGGGTTTGGAGACCCAGTACTTC.

This clone was detected once. The rearrangement joins TRBV6-1 to TRBJ2-5, with 8 nucleotides matching TRBD2. Trimming removed 3 bases from V and 1 base from J; junction bases left unmatched: 4. Germline V gene lookup returns CDR1 MNHNS and CDR2 SASEGT. CDR3 size: 15 residues. As DNA, the CDR3 is TGTGCCAGCAGTGAGGGAGCGGGAGCCCAAGAGACCCAGTACTTC. Amino acid sequence: CASSEGAGAQETQYF.

V usage is TRBV5-6 and J usage is TRBJ1-5, with TRBD1 identical over 10 bases. Trimming took 6 bases from V and 4 from J; bases not matched to a gene: 7. Germline CDR1 is SGHDT and CDR2 is YYEEEE. This CDR3 comprises 15 residues. The CDR3 DNA is TGTGCCAGCACCATTCAGGACAGGGGGAATCAGCCCCAGCATTTT. This sequence encodes CASTIQDRGNQPQHF.

The chain couples TRBV12-3 or TRBV12-4 to TRBJ1-1, with D unclear. V gave up 1 base and J gave up 6 bases, with 9 bases separating them. CDR3 size: 13 residues. The CDR3 is CASSLGGMSEAFF. CDR3 sequence (DNA): TGTGCCAGCAGTTTAGGAGGGATGTCTGAAGCTTTCTTT.

The chain joins TRBV27 to TRBJ2-5; D possibly corresponds to TRBD2 (7 bases). Between the trimmed V and J ends, which lost 2 bases and 5 bases, there was a span of 15 bases. Germline V CDR1 and CDR2: MNHEY, SMNVEV (reference sequence). This CDR3 spans 15 amino acids. The CDR3 spells CASSLGGGARETQYF. CDR3 in DNA: TGTGCCAGCAGTTTAGGAGGGGGGGCCCGGGAGACCCAGTACTTC.

The V and J genes are TRBV15 and TRBJ1-1; the D is unclear. The CDR3 contains 13 residues. The germline V and J ends were trimmed by 4 bases and 2 bases, with 8 bases remaining between them. Germline V gene lookup returns CDR1 LNHNV and CDR2 YYDKDF (reference sequence). The CDR3 sequence: CATSMRHNTEAFF. The CDR3 DNA reads as TGTGCCACCAGCATGAGACATAACACTGAAGCTTTCTTT.

This clone has a single count. The chain links TRBV24-1 to TRBJ2-1; 8 positions agree with TRBD1. This CDR3 contains 15 residues. The ends lost 2 bases at V and 5 bases at J; junction bases unmatched: 4. Germline CDR1 and CDR2: KGHDR and SFDVKD. For the CDR3, the DNA is TGTGCCACCAGTGATTCAGGGGGCTGGAACAATGAGCAGTTCTTC. Translation: CATSDSGGWNNEQFF.

This rearrangement joins TRBV4-3 to TRBJ2-5; maybe TRBD2 (5 bases). In germline, CDR1 is LGHNA, CDR2 YSLEER. V was pared by 4 bases and J by 1 base, with 13 bases between. This CDR3 has 15 amino acids. The CDR3 reads CASSPKTGFQETQYF. Here the CDR3 DNA reads TGCGCCAGCAGCCCGAAGACGGGGTTCCAAGAGACCCAGTACTTC.

On this clone itself: Other DNA sequences in this sample translate to the same CDR3. The rearrangement links TRBV5-6 to TRBJ2-5, with TRBD1 identical over 7 bases. The length of the CDR3 is 13 residues. J was trimmed by 1 base and V by 3 bases; bases with no gene match: 0. The germline CDR1 and CDR2 sequences are SGHDT and YYEEEE. CDR3 nucleotide sequence: TGTGCCAGCAGCTGGGACAGCCAAGAGACCCAGTACTTC. Translated, it gives CASSWDSQETQYF.